Reported below is one TCR beta chain. Its specificity is not known. The source of the sample is a study of T cell repertoires in cytomegalovirus infection. Study-level information: Public TCR beta signature analysis indicated the presence of both CMV infection and matching HLA type. Whole-study results and caveats: CMV-specific TCR beta clonotypes restricted by HLA-C dominated the ex vivo response.

MiXCR was run by TCRdb on the reads, yielding one entry per CDR3 protein. The sample consists of approximately 200,000 distinct CDR3 sequences, roughly 28% of them appearing once. The CDR3 covers 11 residues. V was pared by 1 base and J by 8 bases, with 3 bases between. Germline CDR1 is SGHVS and CDR2 is FQNEAQ. This chain joins TRBV7-8 and TRBJ2-1, with D unresolved. The sequenced sample consisted of PBMCs. The sequence was obtained from a human donor in good health (CMV status not recorded). Some clones in this sample may be carry-over from other donors' samples. CDR3 coding DNA: TGTGCCAGCAGCTTAGAAGATGAGCAGTTCTTC. Protein product: CASSLEDEQFF.